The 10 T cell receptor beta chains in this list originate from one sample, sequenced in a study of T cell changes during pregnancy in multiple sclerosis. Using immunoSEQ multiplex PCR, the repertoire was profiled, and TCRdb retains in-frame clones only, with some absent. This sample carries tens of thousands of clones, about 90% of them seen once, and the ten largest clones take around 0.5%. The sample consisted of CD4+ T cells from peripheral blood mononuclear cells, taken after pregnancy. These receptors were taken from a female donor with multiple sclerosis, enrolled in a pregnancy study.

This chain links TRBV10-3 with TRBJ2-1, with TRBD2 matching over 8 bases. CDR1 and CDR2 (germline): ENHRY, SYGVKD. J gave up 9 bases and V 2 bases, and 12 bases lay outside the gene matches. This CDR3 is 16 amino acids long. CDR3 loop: CAISESRLAGDTEQFF. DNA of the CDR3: TGTGCCATCAGTGAGAGTAGGCTAGCGGGTGACACTGAGCAGTTCTTC.

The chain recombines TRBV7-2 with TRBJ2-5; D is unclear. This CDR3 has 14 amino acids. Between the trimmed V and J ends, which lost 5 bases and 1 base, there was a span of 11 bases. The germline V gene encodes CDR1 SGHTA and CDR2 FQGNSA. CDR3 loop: CASSHSRGQETQYF. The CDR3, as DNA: TGTGCCAGCAGCCATAGTCGTGGCCAAGAGACCCAGTACTTC.

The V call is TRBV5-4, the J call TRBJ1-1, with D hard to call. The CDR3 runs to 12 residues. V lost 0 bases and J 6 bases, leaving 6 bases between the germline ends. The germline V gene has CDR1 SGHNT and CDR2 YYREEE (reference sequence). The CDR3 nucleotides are TGTGCCAGCAGCTTGGCCAATGCTGAAGCTTTCTTT. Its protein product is CASSLANAEAFF.

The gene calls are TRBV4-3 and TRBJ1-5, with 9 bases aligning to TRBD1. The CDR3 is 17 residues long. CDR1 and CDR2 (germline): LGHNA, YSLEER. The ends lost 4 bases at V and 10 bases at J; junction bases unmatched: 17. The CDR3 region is CASSPKFDRGALQPQHF. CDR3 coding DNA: TGCGCCAGCAGCCCAAAATTCGACAGGGGGGCTCTTCAACCCCAGCATTTT.

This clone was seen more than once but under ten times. As DNA, the CDR3 is TGTGCCAGCAGCCGGATGCTTGGGACTAGCGGGAGTTCGGTCAATGAGCAGTTCTTC. Protein sequence: CASSRMLGTSGSSVNEQFF. The genes are TRBV14 and TRBJ2-1; TRBD2 matches 14 bases. The CDR3 is 19 amino acids. Germline V lookup: CDR1 SGHDN, CDR2 FVKESK. V trimming: 4 bases; J trimming: 6 bases; junction bases outside the gene matches: 14.

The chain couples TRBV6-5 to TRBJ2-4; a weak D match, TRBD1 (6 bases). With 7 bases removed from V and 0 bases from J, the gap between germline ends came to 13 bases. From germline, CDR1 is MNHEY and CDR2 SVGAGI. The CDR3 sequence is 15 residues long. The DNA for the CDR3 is TGTGCCAGCAATACTGTCAGGGGAGCCAAAAACATTCAGTACTTC. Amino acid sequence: CASNTVRGAKNIQYF.

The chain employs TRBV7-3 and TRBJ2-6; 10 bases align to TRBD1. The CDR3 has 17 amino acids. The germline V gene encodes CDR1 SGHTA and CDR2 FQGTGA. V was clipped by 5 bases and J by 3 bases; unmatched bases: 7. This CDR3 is CASSNHGTGVGANVLTF. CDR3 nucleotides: TGTGCCAGCAGCAATCACGGGACAGGGGTTGGGGCCAACGTCCTGACTTTC.

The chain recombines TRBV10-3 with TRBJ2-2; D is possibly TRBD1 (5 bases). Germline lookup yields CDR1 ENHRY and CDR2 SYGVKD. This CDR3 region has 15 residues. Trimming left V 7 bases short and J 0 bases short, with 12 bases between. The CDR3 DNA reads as TGTGCCATCAAAGGGGAAGGGGCGAACACCGGGGAGCTGTTTTTT. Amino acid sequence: CAIKGEGANTGELFF.

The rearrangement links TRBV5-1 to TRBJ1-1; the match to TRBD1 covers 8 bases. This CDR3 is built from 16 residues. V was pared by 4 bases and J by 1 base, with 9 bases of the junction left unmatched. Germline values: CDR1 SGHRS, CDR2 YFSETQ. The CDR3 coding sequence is TGCGCCAGCAGCCTCACCGGGACAGGAGAGAACACTGAAGCTTTCTTT. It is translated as CASSLTGTGENTEAFF.

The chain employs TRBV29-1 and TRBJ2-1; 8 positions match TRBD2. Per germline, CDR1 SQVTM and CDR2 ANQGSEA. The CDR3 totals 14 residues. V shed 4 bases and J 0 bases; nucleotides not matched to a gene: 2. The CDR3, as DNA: TGCAGCGTTGGAGCGGGAGCCTCCTACAATGAGCAGTTCTTC. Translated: CSVGAGASYNEQFF.